The 11 T cell receptor beta chains presented below share a single source sample, sequenced in a study of shared clonotypes between healthy human individuals. The assay was immunoSEQ multiplex PCR, and TCRdb's table has in-frame clones only and misses some. Of around 2.1 million clones in the sample, under 95% were seen once. CD45RO negativity and positive selection for CCR7 defined naive CD8 cells, a population that excluded terminally differentiated effector memory CD45RA+ cells. What was sequenced was naive CD8+ T cells from PBMCs. The receptors here all came from a man younger than 30 in good health. Some clones in this sample may be carry-over from other donors' samples.

The chain links TRBV2 to TRBJ2-7; TRBD2 agrees at 7 bases. The CDR3 sequence is 16 residues long. Germline loops: CDR1 SNHLY, CDR2 FYNNEI. V gave up 4 bases and J gave up 3 bases; unmatched junction bases: 12. This CDR3 is CASSGVSGTSGYEQYF. Here the CDR3 DNA reads TGTGCCAGCAGTGGTGTAAGCGGGACTTCGGGCTACGAGCAGTACTTC.

V is TRBV27 and J is TRBJ2-1; a possible D gene is TRBD2 (6 bases). The CDR3 has 10 amino acids. Trimming left V 9 bases short and J 14 bases short, with 14 bases between. CDR1 is MNHEY, CDR2 SMNVEV, per germline (reference sequence). The CDR3 DNA reads TGTGCCAGTTGGGGGGAGAAAGAGTTCTTC. It codes for CASWGEKEFF.

This chain links TRBV15 with TRBJ2-1, with 7 bases aligning to TRBD2. The CDR3 has 15 amino acids. J was trimmed by 8 bases and V by 0 bases; bases with no gene match: 7. Per germline, CDR1 LNHNV and CDR2 YYDKDF (reference sequence). CDR3 loop: CATSRDGREWDEQFF. The CDR3 DNA reads TGTGCCACCAGCAGAGATGGGCGGGAGTGGGATGAGCAGTTCTTC.

Remarks on this clone: Other DNA sequences of this sample code for an identical CDR3. The V call is TRBV13, the J call TRBJ2-7, with 10 bases that match TRBD2. Germline V CDR1 and CDR2: PRHDT, FYEKMQ (reference sequence). The V segment lost 2 bases and the J segment 3 bases; nucleotides outside the gene matches: 4. The CDR3 covers 15 residues. CDR3 nucleotide sequence: TGTGCCAGCAGCTTAAGGCTAGCGGGAGACTACGAGCAGTACTTC. Its translation: CASSLRLAGDYEQYF.

The count of this clone is one. The chain combines TRBV9 with TRBJ2-2; 10 bases align to TRBD2. Germline V gene data show CDR1 as SGDLS and CDR2 as YYNGEE. CDR3 length: 15 residues. Germline trimming cut 4 bases from V and 8 bases from J; bases unmatched to any gene: 8. CDR3 loop: CASSLLAGGGGELFF. CDR3 bases: TGTGCCAGCAGCCTCTTAGCGGGAGGCGGGGGGGAGCTGTTTTTT.

V gene TRBV4-3 combines with J gene TRBJ2-7; D is unresolved. Trimming took 0 bases from V and 5 from J, leaving 17 bases between them. CDR1 and CDR2 from the germline V gene are LGHNA and YSLEER. CDR3 size: 16 residues. DNA for the CDR3: TGCGCCAGCAGCCAAGATACCAGACCTTTTGGAGACGAGCAGTACTTC. Translated, it gives CASSQDTRPFGDEQYF.

The chain is built from TRBV9 and TRBJ2-1; D may be TRBD1 or TRBD2 (5 bases each). There are 16 residues in the CDR3. V shed 4 bases and J shed 2 bases, with 16 bases lying between them. CDR1 and CDR2 from the germline V gene are SGDLS and YYNGEE. The CDR3 DNA follows: TGTGCCAGCAGCATAAACCGGGACCGCCCCTACAATGAGCAGTTCTTC. Residues: CASSINRDRPYNEQFF.

This chain connects TRBV4-1 to TRBJ1-1; no firm D call. There are 14 residues in the CDR3. Trimming stripped 1 base from V and 0 bases from J, with 6 bases between. Germline V gives CDR1 MGHRA, CDR2 YSYEKL. In DNA, the CDR3 is TGCGCCAGCAGCCAAGCTAGAATGAACACTGAAGCTTTCTTT. This encodes CASSQARMNTEAFF.

The genes are TRBV7-6 and TRBJ1-2; D is possibly TRBD1 (6 bases). The germline gives CDR1 SGHVS, CDR2 FNYEAQ. The CDR3 is 15 residues long. Trimming pared 1 base from V and 6 bases from J, leaving 15 bases between. CDR3 region: CASSLVVGGEDGYTF. The CDR3 region has the DNA TGTGCCAGCAGCTTAGTCGTGGGGGGCGAAGATGGCTACACCTTC. Looking up the rest from reference TRBV7-6 and TRBJ1-2 gives the full variable domain: GAGVSQSPRYKVTKRGQDVALRCDPISGHVSLYWYRQALGQGPEFLTYFNYEAQQDKSGLPNDRFSAERPEGSISTLTIQRTEQRDSAMYRCASSLVVGGEDGYTFGSGTRLTVV.

V usage is TRBV28 and J usage is TRBJ2-1; weak D call: TRBD2 (6 bases). This CDR3 region has 17 residues. Germline lookup yields CDR1 MDHEN and CDR2 SYDVKM. V lost 5 bases to trimming and J lost 1 base, with 18 bases between them. In nucleotides, the CDR3 is TGTGCCAGCAGTCCCCGACTAGGAAGGGCGTCCTACAATGAGCAGTTCTTC. Protein sequence: CASSPRLGRASYNEQFF. Based on the CDR3 plus reference TRBV28 and TRBJ2-1, the full variable domain is DVKVTQSSRYLVKRTGEKVFLECVQDMDHENMFWYRQDPGLGLRLIYFSYDVKMKEKGDIPEGYSVSREKKERFSLILESASTNQTSMYLCASSPRLGRASYNEQFFGPGTRLTVL.

The rearrangement uses TRBV29-1 and TRBJ2-1; TRBD1 matches 10 bases. The ends lost 5 bases at V and 9 bases at J; junction bases unmatched: 10. Germline assignment: CDR1 SQVTM and CDR2 ANQGSEA. The CDR3 has 14 residues. The CDR3 DNA reads as TGCAGCGTTAAGACAGGGGGCCGGAGCCTTGAGCAGTTCTTC. Encoded protein: CSVKTGGRSLEQFF.